This T cell receptor (beta chain) came from a study of T cells after yellow fever vaccination. Whole-study findings and limits: Researchers noted that a small share of clonotypes showed up in both CD4 and CD8 compartments. Abundant contaminating clonotypes from the bulk population could appear in FACS-sorted repertoires. Booster samples showed a return of most primary-vaccination clones (roughly 95% CD4, 80% to 90% CD8).

This CDR3 comprises 15 residues. V was pared by 2 bases and J by 5 bases, with 15 bases between. Per germline, CDR1 MGHRA and CDR2 YSYEKL. The 5'RACE template-switching step produced TCR cDNA and added a universal primer site and UMIs. A single record per CDR3 protein comes from TCRdb applying MiXCR to the 5' RACE reads. The sample consists of 100,000 to 150,000 distinct CDR3 sequences, 8% to 10% of them appearing once. In the case of this clonotype: Its cognate antigen is unknown.

This chain connects TRBV4-1 to TRBJ2-5; D may match TRBD1 or TRBD2 (5 bases each). The TCR sequence derives from a young man who received the YFV17D yellow fever vaccine. Source: CD8+ T cells sorted from PBMCs, taken on the day of the yellow fever booster vaccination. CDR3 bases: TGCGCCAGCAGCCAATGGTTTCGGGGCTGGGAGACCCAGTACTTC. Its protein product is CASSQWFRGWETQYF.